This T cell receptor (beta chain) was recovered during a study of OX40 agonist ivuxolimab in advanced cancers. Background on the study: An agonistic anti-OX40 (CD134) antibody, ivuxolimab, was used to treat the patients.

TCRdb's table, derived via immunoSEQ multiplex PCR, lists solely in-frame clones and lacks some. The table shows 45,000 to 65,000 clones, with 75% to 90% occurring only once. The sequenced sample was CD4+ or CD8+ T cells sorted from blood, obtained in a trial of the OX40 agonist ivuxolimab. This sequence originates from an adult with an advanced solid tumor such as melanoma, head and neck, liver or kidney cancer.

In DNA form, the CDR3 reads TGCAGCGTAACCTCGACAGGGGAAGGAGAGACCCAGTACTTC. Encoded protein: CSVTSTGEGETQYF. The chain couples TRBV29-1 to TRBJ2-5, with TRBD1 matching over 8 bases. Germline lookup yields CDR1 SQVTM and CDR2 ANQGSEA. The CDR3 sequence is 14 residues long. Germline trimming cut 6 bases from V and 4 bases from J; bases unmatched to any gene: 10.